This passage covers 5 T cell receptor beta chains from one sample sequenced in a study of radiotherapy plus CTLA-4 blockade in lung cancer. Some clones are missing from TCRdb's copy, which holds only in-frame ones; the method was immunoSEQ multiplex PCR. The data hold more than 10,000 clones, with about 86% observed a single time. Sequencing was performed on peripheral blood, taken from a patient treated with radiotherapy plus ipilimumab. The source of these receptors is a human donor with non-small cell lung cancer that progressed on radiotherapy plus ipilimumab.

The rearrangement joins TRBV5-6 to TRBJ2-5, with D perhaps TRBD1 or TRBD2 (5 bases each). V shed 2 bases and J shed 4 bases, with 15 bases lying between them. The CDR3 covers 15 residues. CDR1 and CDR2 from the germline V gene are SGHDT and YYEEEE. This chain's CDR3 is CASSFRDRRGETQYF. In DNA form, the CDR3 reads TGTGCCAGCAGCTTCCGGGACCGTAGGGGAGAGACCCAGTACTTC.

This rearrangement joins TRBV19 to TRBJ2-3, with D unresolved. In germline, CDR1 is LNHDA, CDR2 SQIVND (reference sequence). This CDR3 has 13 amino acids. The V end lost 4 bases, the J end lost 4 bases, and 9 bases lay between the germline ends. The CDR3 here is CASSNPPADTQYF. The CDR3 bases are TGTGCCAGTAGTAACCCTCCGGCAGATACGCAGTATTTT.

A single count supports this clone. This sequence joins TRBV2 and TRBJ2-6; tentatively, D is TRBD1 (5 bases). In germline, CDR1 is SNHLY, CDR2 FYNNEI. The CDR3 has 15 residues. V lost 6 bases and J 2 bases, leaving 11 bases between the germline ends. The chain's CDR3 is CASRLQTAGANVLTF. CDR3 sequence (DNA): TGTGCCAGCAGACTACAGACAGCTGGGGCCAACGTCCTGACTTTC.

The CDR3 spells CASSPRGETQYF. DNA for the CDR3: TGTGCCAGCTCACCACGGGGAGAGACCCAGTACTTC. This chain connects TRBV18 to TRBJ2-5, with unresolved D. The length of the CDR3 is 12 residues. The germline CDR1 and CDR2 sequences are KGHSH and LQKENI. V lost 1 base and J lost 4, with 4 bases in between.

The V and J genes are TRBV19 and TRBJ1-2, with no clear D. CDR3 size: 14 residues. Trimming removed 5 bases from V and 3 bases from J, with 13 bases in between. Per the germline V gene, CDR1 is LNHDA and CDR2 is SQIVND (reference sequence). This CDR3 is CASSAHRRDYGYTF. In DNA, the CDR3 is TGTGCCAGTAGTGCCCACAGACGAGACTATGGCTACACCTTC.